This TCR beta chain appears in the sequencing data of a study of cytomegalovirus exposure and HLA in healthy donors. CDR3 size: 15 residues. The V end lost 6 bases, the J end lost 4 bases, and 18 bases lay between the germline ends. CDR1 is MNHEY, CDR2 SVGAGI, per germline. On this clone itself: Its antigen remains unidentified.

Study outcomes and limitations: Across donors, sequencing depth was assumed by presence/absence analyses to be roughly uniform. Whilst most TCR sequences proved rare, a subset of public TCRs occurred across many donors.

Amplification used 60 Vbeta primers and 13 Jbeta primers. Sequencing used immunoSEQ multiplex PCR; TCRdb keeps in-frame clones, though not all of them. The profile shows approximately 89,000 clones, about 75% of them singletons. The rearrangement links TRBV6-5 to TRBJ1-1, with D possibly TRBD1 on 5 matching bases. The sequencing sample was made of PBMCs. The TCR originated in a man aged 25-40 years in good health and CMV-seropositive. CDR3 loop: CASRPSGGGITEAFF. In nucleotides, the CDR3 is TGTGCCAGCAGACCCAGTGGGGGGGGAATCACTGAAGCTTTCTTT.